The clone carrying this T cell receptor (beta chain) has just one count. This sample is drawn from a study of blood T cell repertoires in COVID-19. In the study overall: Samples representing acute and convalescent COVID-19 were sourced from the United States, Italy and Spain. Sources were T cells, B-cell-depleted T cells, or PBMCs; the material itself was cDNA or gDNA.

The CDR3 extends over 15 amino acids. Germline V gene sequence: CDR1 SGHVS, CDR2 FNYEAQ. V lost 1 base and J lost 4; bases outside the gene matches: 6. In the original analysis: Quantification of nucleated cells was approximated via reference gene primer amplification. TCRdb's copy holds only in-frame clones and misses some; the assay was immunoSEQ multiplex PCR. V and J calls and clone size are copied from that table; D and trimming were computed from the DNA. The data contain roughly 40,000 clones, 88% of them singletons. Sequencing input: peripheral blood. This TCR came from a human donor in a cohort sampled during active COVID-19. The chain is built from TRBV7-6 and TRBJ2-5; 7 bases agree with TRBD2. The CDR3 here is CASSLDSSGRETQYF. CDR3 sequence (DNA): TGTGCCAGCAGCTTAGATTCTAGCGGAAGAGAGACCCAGTACTTC.